This TCR beta chain was identified in a study of metastatic and nonmetastatic thyroid tumors. Turning to the study itself: A comparison of repertoires was made across blood and tumor or nodule tissue from malignant and benign thyroid patients.

Every patient was untreated before thyroid surgery. Notes on this clone: The target antigen is unknown.

Overall study findings and caveats: Benign nodules were reported to have significantly lower TCR beta diversity than malignant thyroid tumors, in blood and tumor.

As originally analysed: Across clinicopathological groups, CDR3 differences served as the basis for building a distant-metastasis classifier for papillary thyroid cancer. TCRdb reprocessed the PCR reads via MiXCR. For this entry, the V and J calls and clone size follow TCRdb and not the study's own pipeline. There are approximately 50,000 clones in the sample; about 4.2% occur only once, and over 8% lies in the top ten. Per germline, CDR1 MNHEY and CDR2 SMNVEV (reference sequence). The CDR3 extends over 15 amino acids. The V gene lost 3 bases and the J gene lost 3 bases, with 11 bases spanning the gap.

The clonotype originates from a female donor with papillary thyroid cancer or a benign thyroid nodule (not recorded which). Some clones in this sample may be carry-over from other donors' samples. Sequencing input: blood. The chain is built from TRBV27 and TRBJ2-2; D may be TRBD1 (5 bases). CDR3 region: CASSFQGRDTGELFF. CDR3 DNA: TGTGCCAGCAGTTTTCAGGGTAGGGACACCGGGGAGCTGTTTTTT.